The TCR beta chain described here comes from a study of OX40 agonist ivuxolimab in advanced cancers. Study background: Earlier anti-PD-1, anti-PD-L1 or anti-CTLA-4 therapy was permitted; about 44% had received some.

Study-level findings and limits: Both CD4+ and CD8+ T cell populations in blood had undergone clonal expansion by week 6 at 0.1 to 3.0 mg/kg.

Libraries were prepared by immunoSEQ multiplex PCR; TCRdb keeps only in-frame clonotypes and omits some of them. The sample holds approximately 5,000 clones; about three fifths are singletons and the top ten take 46%. Deletions cut 0 bases from V and 0 bases from J, with 9 bases between. The CDR3 covers 15 residues. Germline V gene lookup returns CDR1 SGDLS and CDR2 YYNGEE. This clone has just a few counts. The target antigen is unknown. The material was CD4+ or CD8+ T cells sorted from blood, obtained in a trial of the OX40 agonist ivuxolimab. This TCR was sampled from an adult with an advanced solid tumor such as melanoma, head and neck, liver or kidney cancer. This chain joins TRBV9 and TRBJ1-1; weak D call: TRBD1 (5 bases). The CDR3 sequence is CASSVEGSLNTEAFF. DNA of the CDR3: TGTGCCAGCAGCGTAGAGGGGTCCCTGAACACTGAAGCTTTCTTT.